The 15 T cell receptor beta chains given below trace back to one sample, sequenced in a study of shared clonotypes between healthy human individuals. Only in-frame clones appear in the TCRdb table, and some are missing; sequencing was by immunoSEQ multiplex PCR. Of approximately 940,000 clones listed, about 80% are singletons. Sequenced: memory CD4+ T cells sorted from blood. Indicated subset: CD45RA-negative fraction. The receptors were gathered from a man aged 18 to 29 in good health.

The V gene is TRBV29-1, the J gene TRBJ1-6; D possibly corresponds to TRBD1 (6 bases). Trimming cost V 4 bases and J 7 bases, with 11 bases left between them. The CDR3 has 13 residues. Germline V gene lookup returns CDR1 SQVTM and CDR2 ANQGSEA. DNA of the CDR3: TGCAGCGTTGGACAGGAACTCAATTCACCCCTCCACTTT. It encodes CSVGQELNSPLHF.

The gene calls are TRBV5-1 and TRBJ2-2; D call uncertain. V gave up 4 bases and J gave up 4 bases, with 11 bases separating them. Germline CDR1 reads SGHRS; CDR2 reads YFSETQ. The CDR3 loop spans 14 amino acids. CDR3 bases: TGCGCCAGCAGCGAAAACTGGGGCACCGGGGAGCTGTTTTTT. Encoded protein: CASSENWGTGELFF.

This chain joins TRBV4-1 and TRBJ1-3, with 8 bases matching TRBD1. Germline V gene lookup returns CDR1 MGHRA and CDR2 YSYEKL. V dropped 0 bases and J dropped 8; count of bases not matched to a gene: 9. This CDR3 has 16 amino acids. DNA of the CDR3: TGCGCCAGCAGCCAAGATCGAGTCAGGGGGCGGGACACCATATATTTT. Protein product: CASSQDRVRGRDTIYF.

The gene calls are TRBV9 and TRBJ1-5; TRBD1 might be the D (5 bases). In germline, CDR1 is SGDLS, CDR2 YYNGEE. V was trimmed by 2 bases and J by 5 bases, leaving 14 bases between them. The length of the CDR3 is 15 residues. Written as DNA, the CDR3 is TGTGCCAGCAGCGTGGGGACTAACATAGATCAGCCCCAGCATTTT. Protein sequence: CASSVGTNIDQPQHF.

This clone has more than one count but fewer than ten. Just one base apart from a much larger clone, this may be a read error. Other nucleotide sequences from this sample produce the same CDR3. The rearrangement links TRBV5-1 to TRBJ1-5; D is unresolved. The V and J ends lost 0 bases and 1 base respectively, with 2 bases between them. CDR1 and CDR2 (germline): SGHRS, YFSETQ. The CDR3 covers 13 residues. CDR3 loop: CASSLGSNQPQHF. The CDR3 nucleotides are TGCGCCAGCAGCTTGGGCAGCAATCAGCCCCAGCATTTT.

The sample holds one count of this clone. The chain combines TRBV2 with TRBJ2-2; possible D gene TRBD2, 6 bases. The CDR3 is made up of 15 amino acids. The V gene lost 8 bases and the J gene lost 8 bases, with 21 bases spanning the gap. Germline loops: CDR1 SNHLY, CDR2 FYNNEI. The CDR3 spells CASGTGVSMFGELFF. The CDR3 DNA sequence: TGTGCCAGCGGGACGGGGGTTTCTATGTTTGGGGAGCTGTTTTTT.

The rearrangement links TRBV19 to TRBJ1-2, with 8 bases identical to TRBD1. CDR1 is LNHDA, CDR2 SQIVND, per germline (reference sequence). The V and J ends lost 5 bases and 4 bases, in that order; junction bases with no gene match: 12. CDR3 size: 16 residues. The chain's CDR3 is CASSSHALQGGYGYTF. DNA for the CDR3: TGTGCCAGTAGTTCTCACGCCCTACAGGGGGGCTATGGCTACACCTTC.

About this clone: The sample holds other DNA sequences that translate to the same CDR3. The chain employs TRBV6-1 and TRBJ2-1; weak D call: TRBD2 (6 bases). V lost 0 bases and J 3 bases, leaving 6 bases between the germline ends. The germline V gene encodes CDR1 MNHNS and CDR2 SASEGT. This CDR3 spans 14 amino acids. DNA for the CDR3: TGTGCCAGCAGTGAAGCGGGAGGCTACAATGAGCAGTTCTTC. Residues: CASSEAGGYNEQFF.

The CDR3 DNA is TGTGCCAGCAGGCAACCGGGACAGGGGCCGGCGTTGGAGCAGTTCTTC. Translated, it gives CASRQPGQGPALEQFF. This rearrangement joins TRBV5-4 to TRBJ2-1, with 10 nucleotides matching TRBD1. Germline values: CDR1 SGHNT, CDR2 YYREEE (reference sequence). Trimming removed 5 bases from V and 10 bases from J; junction bases left unmatched: 15. CDR3 length: 16 amino acids.

CDR3 DNA sequence: TGTGCCTGGAGTGTAAAAACAGATACGCAGTATTTT. Its protein product is CAWSVKTDTQYF. The chain joins TRBV30 to TRBJ2-3; no clear D. V lost 0 bases and J lost 3, with 4 bases in between. Germline-derived CDR1 and CDR2 are GTSNPN and SVGIG (reference sequence). This CDR3 comprises 12 residues.

This clone came up a few times. With only one base between it and a far larger clone, this is likely a read error. V gene TRBV2 combines with J gene TRBJ1-5; D is unresolved. V shed 4 bases and J shed 3 bases, with 4 bases lying between them. The V gene's germline CDR1 is SNHLY and CDR2 FYNNEI. The CDR3 extends over 12 amino acids. The CDR3 coding sequence is TGTGCCAGCAGTGTCCCCAATCAGCCCCAGCATTTT. Translating it yields CASSVPNQPQHF.

The chain is built from TRBV10-2 and TRBJ2-5; the D gene is possibly TRBD2 (6 bases). With 8 bases removed from V and 4 bases from J, the gap between germline ends came to 20 bases. This CDR3 region has 15 residues. CDR1 and CDR2 (germline): WSHSY, SAAADI. The CDR3 DNA is TGCGCCAGCCGCGGACTGGGGGGTAGCGTAGAGACCCAGTACTTC. Translated: CASRGLGGSVETQYF.

The chain couples TRBV6-5 to TRBJ1-5, with a weak D call TRBD1 (5 bases). This CDR3 comprises 14 residues. Trimming removed 8 bases at V and 6 bases at J, with 17 bases between. Germline-derived CDR1 and CDR2 are MNHEY and SVGAGI. In DNA form, the CDR3 reads TGTGCCAGCCGTCCACATGGGGCTGGTCAGCCCCAGCATTTT. It is translated as CASRPHGAGQPQHF.

This sequence joins TRBV6-1 and TRBJ2-7, with D unclear. Germline V CDR1 and CDR2: MNHNS, SASEGT. This CDR3 region has 11 residues. V was shortened by 2 bases and J by 6 bases, with 5 bases between the two germline ends. The CDR3 DNA is TGTGCCAGCAGTGAAATCACCGAGCAGTACTTC. Its protein product is CASSEITEQYF.

The sample holds a few counts of this clone. This chain uses TRBV19 with TRBJ2-3; 9 nucleotides line up with TRBD1. The V gene end was trimmed by 5 bases and the J gene end by 4 bases; junction bases not matched to a gene: 4. CDR3 size: 14 residues. Germline V gene sequence: CDR1 LNHDA, CDR2 SQIVND (reference sequence). Here the CDR3 reads CASSLQGAPDTQYF. The CDR3 coding sequence is TGTGCCAGTAGTCTACAGGGGGCTCCAGATACGCAGTATTTT.